This is a list of T cell receptor beta chains from one sample in a study of T cell repertoires in cytomegalovirus infection. In TCRdb, the reads were re-called with MiXCR into one record per CDR3 protein. The data hold roughly 170,000 distinct CDR3 sequences, with less than 25% observed a single time. For these TCRs, the target antigens are not known. The starting material was CD8+ T cells from cultured PBMCs, obtained from culture after CMV antigen stimulation. These receptors all stem from a human donor in good health (CMV status not recorded). Some clones in this sample may be carry-over from other donors' samples. Both conserved end residues are part of each CDR3. D genes are given only for firm matches. Rows may omit the clone size; those that give it use once, few, many or a size class.

j_call: TRBJ2-3
v_call: TRBV6-5
d_call: -
clone_size: -
cdr3_aa: CASSSSVDTQYF
cdr3_nt: TGTGCCAGCAGTTCCTCAGTAGATACGCAGTATTTT

j_call: TRBJ2-7
v_call: TRBV2
d_call: TRBD1
clone_size: -
cdr3_aa: CASRGTGEIPYEQYF
cdr3_nt: TGTGCCAGCAGAGGAACAGGGGAGATCCCCTACGAGCAGTACTTC

j_call: TRBJ2-5
v_call: TRBV7-9
d_call: -
clone_size: -
cdr3_aa: CASSLEGLEYQETQYF
cdr3_nt: TGTGCCAGCAGCTTAGAGGGCCTAGAGTACCAAGAGACCCAGTACTTC

j_call: TRBJ1-1
v_call: TRBV4-1
d_call: -
clone_size: -
cdr3_aa: CASSLDGKYTEAFF
cdr3_nt: TGCGCCAGCAGCCTAGACGGTAAATACACTGAAGCTTTCTTT

j_call: TRBJ2-3
v_call: TRBV7-6
d_call: TRBD2
clone_size: -
cdr3_aa: CASSLSTSGGDTDTQYF
cdr3_nt: TGTGCCAGCAGCTTAAGTACTAGCGGGGGGGACACAGATACGCAGTATTTT

j_call: TRBJ1-2
v_call: TRBV7-9
d_call: TRBD1
clone_size: -
cdr3_aa: CASSRPGQVANYGYTF
cdr3_nt: TGTGCCAGCAGCCGCCCCGGACAGGTAGCTAACTATGGCTACACCTTC

j_call: TRBJ2-1
v_call: TRBV4-3
d_call: -
clone_size: few
cdr3_aa: CASSRTGASEDEQFF
cdr3_nt: TGCGCCAGCAGCCGAACCGGGGCGTCCGAGGATGAGCAGTTCTTC

j_call: TRBJ2-7
v_call: TRBV12-3/TRBV12-4
d_call: -
clone_size: -
cdr3_aa: CASSPLGSGDEQYF
cdr3_nt: TGTGCCAGCAGCCCCTTAGGGTCGGGAGACGAGCAGTACTTC

j_call: TRBJ2-1
v_call: TRBV6-6
d_call: TRBD1
clone_size: -
cdr3_aa: CASSYEGAENEQFF
cdr3_nt: TGTGCCAGCAGTTACGAGGGGGCGGAAAATGAGCAGTTCTTC

j_call: TRBJ2-5
v_call: TRBV7-9
d_call: -
clone_size: -
cdr3_aa: CASSRPVGETQYF
cdr3_nt: TGTGCCAGCAGCCGCCCGGTGGGTGAGACCCAGTACTTC

j_call: TRBJ2-2
v_call: TRBV7-9
d_call: -
clone_size: few
cdr3_aa: CASREDSPSNTGELFF
cdr3_nt: TGTGCCAGCAGGGAGGACAGCCCATCGAACACCGGGGAGCTGTTTTTT

j_call: TRBJ2-5
v_call: TRBV9
d_call: -
clone_size: -
cdr3_aa: CASSVGGDLQETQYF
cdr3_nt: TGTGCCAGCAGCGTAGGGGGGGACCTCCAAGAGACCCAGTACTTC

j_call: TRBJ1-1
v_call: TRBV30
d_call: -
clone_size: -
cdr3_aa: CAWSVSQTAFF
cdr3_nt: TGTGCCTGGAGTGTATCCCAGACAGCTTTCTTT

j_call: TRBJ2-1
v_call: TRBV7-6
d_call: -
clone_size: -
cdr3_aa: CASSLGGLNEQFF
cdr3_nt: TGTGCCAGCAGCCTCGGGGGTTTAAATGAGCAGTTCTTC

j_call: TRBJ1-3
v_call: TRBV4-3
d_call: -
clone_size: few
cdr3_aa: CASSQDGYSGNTIYF
cdr3_nt: TGCGCCAGCAGCCAAGATGGCTACTCTGGAAACACCATATATTTT

j_call: TRBJ1-2
v_call: TRBV12-3/TRBV12-4
d_call: -
clone_size: -
cdr3_aa: CASSPSPGLANYGYTF
cdr3_nt: TGTGCCAGCAGTCCCTCCCCGGGGCTAGCTAACTATGGCTACACCTTC

j_call: TRBJ1-2
v_call: TRBV4-3
d_call: -
clone_size: -
cdr3_aa: CASSQDNGGFYGYTF
cdr3_nt: TGCGCCAGCAGCCAAGATAACGGGGGTTTCTATGGCTACACCTTC

j_call: TRBJ1-6
v_call: TRBV20-1
d_call: TRBD1
clone_size: -
cdr3_aa: CSAPTGRRGGSSYNSPLHF
cdr3_nt: TGCAGTGCACCGACAGGGCGTCGAGGGGGTAGCTCCTATAATTCACCCCTCCACTTT

j_call: TRBJ2-2
v_call: TRBV12-3/TRBV12-4
d_call: TRBD1
clone_size: -
cdr3_aa: CASSDPAGGRGELFF
cdr3_nt: TGTGCTAGCAGCGACCCCGCAGGGGGAAGAGGGGAGCTGTTTTTT

j_call: TRBJ2-7
v_call: TRBV30
d_call: -
clone_size: few
cdr3_aa: CAWSAFDGLYEQYF
cdr3_nt: TGTGCCTGGAGTGCCTTCGACGGCCTATACGAGCAGTACTTC

j_call: TRBJ2-3
v_call: TRBV7-2
d_call: -
clone_size: -
cdr3_aa: CASSFPAGVPDTQYF
cdr3_nt: TGTGCCAGCAGCTTCCCCGCAGGGGTCCCAGATACGCAGTATTTT

j_call: TRBJ2-1
v_call: TRBV7-8
d_call: TRBD2
clone_size: few
cdr3_aa: CASSLPGQPGLAGGTINEQFF
cdr3_nt: TGTGCCAGCAGCTTACCCGGACAGCCTGGCCTAGCGGGGGGCACTATCAATGAGCAGTTCTTC

j_call: TRBJ1-4
v_call: TRBV6-6
d_call: -
clone_size: -
cdr3_aa: CASSYSALGDRQWDEKLFF
cdr3_nt: TGTGCCAGCAGTTACTCGGCTCTCGGGGATAGGCAGTGGGATGAAAAACTGTTTTTT

j_call: TRBJ1-1
v_call: TRBV7-6
d_call: TRBD1
clone_size: few
cdr3_aa: CASSENRGLNTEAFF
cdr3_nt: TGTGCCAGCAGCGAAAACAGGGGGCTTAACACTGAAGCTTTCTTT